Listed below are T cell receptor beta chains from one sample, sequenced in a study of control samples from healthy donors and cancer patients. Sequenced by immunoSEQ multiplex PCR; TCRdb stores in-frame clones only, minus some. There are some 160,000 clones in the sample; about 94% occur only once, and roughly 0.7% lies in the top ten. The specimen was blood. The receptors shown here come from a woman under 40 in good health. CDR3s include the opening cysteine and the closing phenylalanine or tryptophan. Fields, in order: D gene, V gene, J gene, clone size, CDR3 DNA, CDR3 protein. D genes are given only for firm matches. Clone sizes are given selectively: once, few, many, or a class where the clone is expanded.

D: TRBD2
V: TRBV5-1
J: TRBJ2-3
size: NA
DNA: TGCGCCAGCAGCTTGAGGGCTAGCGGGCCACAAGATACGCAGTATTTT
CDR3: CASSLRASGPQDTQYF

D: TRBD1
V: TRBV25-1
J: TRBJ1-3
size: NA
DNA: TGTGCCAGCAGTGACCCAACTCTACAGGGGGGGCTGAACACCATATATTTT
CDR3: CASSDPTLQGGLNTIYF

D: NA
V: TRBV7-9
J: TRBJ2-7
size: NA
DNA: TGTGCCAGCAGCCCCGGGAATACACCCGAGCAGTACTTC
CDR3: CASSPGNTPEQYF

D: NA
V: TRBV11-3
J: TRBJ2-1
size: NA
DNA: TGTGCCAGCAGCTTAGAGGCAGGAAATGAGCAGTTCTTC
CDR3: CASSLEAGNEQFF

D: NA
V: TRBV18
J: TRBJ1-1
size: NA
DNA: TGTGCCAGCTCACCAGGGCAGGGGCCTGAAGCTTTCTTT
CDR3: CASSPGQGPEAFF

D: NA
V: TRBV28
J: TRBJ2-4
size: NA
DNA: TGTGCCACGGGTTCACGTATTCAGTACTTC
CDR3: CATGSRIQYF

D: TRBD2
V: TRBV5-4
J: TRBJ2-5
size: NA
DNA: TGTGCCAGCAGTCCCGGGACTAGCGGGAGAGAGACCCAGTACTTC
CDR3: CASSPGTSGRETQYF

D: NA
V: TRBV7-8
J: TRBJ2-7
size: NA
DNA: TGTGCCAGCAGGGCAGACAGGGCGGGGGAGCAGTACTTC
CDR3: CASRADRAGEQYF

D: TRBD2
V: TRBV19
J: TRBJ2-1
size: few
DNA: TGTGCCAGTAGTATCTCTAGCGGGGGTTTGAATGAGCAGTTCTTC
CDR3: CASSISSGGLNEQFF

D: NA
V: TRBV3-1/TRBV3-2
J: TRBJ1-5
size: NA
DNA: TGTGCCAGCAGCCTCAGGGGAAGTCAGCCCCAGCATTTT
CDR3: CASSLRGSQPQHF

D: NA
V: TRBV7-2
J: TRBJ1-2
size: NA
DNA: TGTGCCAGCAGCTTACCGTGGGGCAGGGGAGGCTATGGCTACACCTTC
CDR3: CASSLPWGRGGYGYTF

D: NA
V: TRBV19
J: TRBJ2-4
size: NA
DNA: TGTGCCAGTAGTATAGGGTGGGGTCACCCATCCAAAAACATTCAGTACTTC
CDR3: CASSIGWGHPSKNIQYF

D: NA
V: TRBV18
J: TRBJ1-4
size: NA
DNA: TGTGCCAGCTCACCACCATCAGGGAGCGGTGAAAAACTGTTTTTT
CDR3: CASSPPSGSGEKLFF

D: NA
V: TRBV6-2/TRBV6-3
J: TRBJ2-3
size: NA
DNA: TGTGCCAGCAGTTACTCGGCCGGGTACGATACGCAGTATTTT
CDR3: CASSYSAGYDTQYF